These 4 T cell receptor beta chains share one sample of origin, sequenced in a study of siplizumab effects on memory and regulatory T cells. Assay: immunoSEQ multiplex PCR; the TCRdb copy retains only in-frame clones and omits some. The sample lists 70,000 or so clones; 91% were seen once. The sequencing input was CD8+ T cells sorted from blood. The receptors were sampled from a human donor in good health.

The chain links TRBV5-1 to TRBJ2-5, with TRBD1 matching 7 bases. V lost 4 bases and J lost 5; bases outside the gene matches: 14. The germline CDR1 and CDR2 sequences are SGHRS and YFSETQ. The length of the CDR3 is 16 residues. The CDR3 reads CASSLLDRKGWETQYF. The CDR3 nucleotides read TGCGCCAGCAGCCTATTGGACAGGAAGGGTTGGGAGACCCAGTACTTC.

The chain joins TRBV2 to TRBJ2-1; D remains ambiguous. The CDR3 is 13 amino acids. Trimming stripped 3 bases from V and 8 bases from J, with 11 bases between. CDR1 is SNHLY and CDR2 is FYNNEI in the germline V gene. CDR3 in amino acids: CASSDSVGHEQFF. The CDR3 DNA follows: TGTGCCAGCAGTGACTCCGTAGGCCATGAGCAGTTCTTC.

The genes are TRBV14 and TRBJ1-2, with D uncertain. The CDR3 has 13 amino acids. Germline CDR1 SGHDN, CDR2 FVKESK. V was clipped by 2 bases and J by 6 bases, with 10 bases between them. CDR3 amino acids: CASSQSGWDGYTF. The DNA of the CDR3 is TGTGCCAGCAGCCAATCAGGATGGGATGGCTACACCTTC.

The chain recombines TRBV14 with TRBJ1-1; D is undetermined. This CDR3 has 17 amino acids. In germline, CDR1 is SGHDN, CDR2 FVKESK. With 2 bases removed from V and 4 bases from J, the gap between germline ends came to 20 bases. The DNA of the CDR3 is TGTGCCAGCAGCCAATATCCCGCGGCCTGGGAAGTCACTGAAGCTTTCTTT. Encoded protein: CASSQYPAAWEVTEAFF. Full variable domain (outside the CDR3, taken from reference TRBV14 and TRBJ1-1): EAGVTQFPSHSVIEKGQTVTLRCDPISGHDNLYWYRRVMGKEIKFLLHFVKESKQDESGMPNNRFLAERTGGTYSTLKVQPAELEDSGVYFCASSQYPAAWEVTEAFFGQGTRLTVV.